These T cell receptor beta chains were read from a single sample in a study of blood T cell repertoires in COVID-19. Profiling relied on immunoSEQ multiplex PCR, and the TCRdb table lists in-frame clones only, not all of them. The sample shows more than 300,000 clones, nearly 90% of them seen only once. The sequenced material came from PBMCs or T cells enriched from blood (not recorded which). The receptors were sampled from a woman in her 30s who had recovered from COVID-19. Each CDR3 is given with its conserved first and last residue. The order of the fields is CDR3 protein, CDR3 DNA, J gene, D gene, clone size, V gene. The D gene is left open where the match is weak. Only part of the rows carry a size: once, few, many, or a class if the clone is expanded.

CASSLVGQLIANEQFF	TGTGCCAGCAGCTTAGTCGGCCAGCTGATAGCCAATGAGCAGTTCTTC	TRBJ2-1	NA	NA	TRBV11-2
CASSLLDRDYEQYF	TGCGCCAGCAGCCTCCTCGACAGGGACTACGAGCAGTACTTC	TRBJ2-7	TRBD1	NA	TRBV4-1
CASSITSAYEQYF	TGTGCCAGTAGTATAACATCAGCCTACGAGCAGTACTTC	TRBJ2-7	NA	NA	TRBV19
CASSLEAGGPTYEQYF	TGTGCCAGCAGCCTCGAAGCGGGGGGCCCGACCTACGAGCAGTACTTC	TRBJ2-7	TRBD2	NA	TRBV7-6
CASREGQKRPQHF	TGCGCCAGCAGAGAGGGACAGAAGCGGCCCCAGCATTTT	TRBJ1-5	TRBD1	NA	TRBV10-1
CASSLVGAGYTF	TGTGCCAGCAGCTTAGTGGGGGCTGGCTACACCTTC	TRBJ1-2	NA	NA	TRBV11-2
CASSLELLEGLYF	TGCGCCAGCAGCTTGGAGCTTTTGGAGGGGTTGTACTTC	TRBJ2-7	NA	NA	TRBV5-1
CASSGQGAGNEQFF	TGCGCCAGCAGCGGACAGGGGGCCGGCAATGAGCAGTTCTTC	TRBJ2-1	TRBD1	NA	TRBV5-1
CASSLDSEAFF	TGTGCCAGCAGCCTAGACTCTGAAGCTTTCTTT	TRBJ1-1	NA	NA	TRBV5-4
CASSPTGGETQYF	TGTGCCAGCTCACCAACAGGGGGAGAGACCCAGTACTTC	TRBJ2-5	TRBD1	NA	TRBV18
CASSLGGGSTDTQYF	TGTGCCAGCAGCTTAGGGGGGGGGAGCACAGATACGCAGTATTTT	TRBJ2-3	TRBD2	NA	TRBV11-3
CASSEGPSTDTQYF	TGTGCCAGCAGTGAGGGCCCTTCCACAGATACGCAGTATTTT	TRBJ2-3	NA	NA	TRBV2
CASSRQGWSRSAGELFF	TGTGCCAGCAGCAGACAGGGTTGGTCGAGGTCCGCCGGGGAGCTGTTTTTT	TRBJ2-2	TRBD1	NA	TRBV3-1/TRBV3-2
CASSLWSYEQYF	TGTGCCAGCAGCTTGTGGAGCTACGAGCAGTACTTC	TRBJ2-7	NA	NA	TRBV5-6
CASTRGERGGTQYF	TGTGCCAGCACCAGGGGGGAGAGGGGCGGGACCCAGTACTTC	TRBJ2-5	NA	NA	TRBV5-6
CASSPTSGIFPQHF	TGCGCCAGCAGCCCTACCTCGGGGATTTTCCCCCAGCATTTT	TRBJ1-5	NA	NA	TRBV5-1
CASTGTGNNEQFF	TGTGCCAGCACCGGGACAGGGAACAATGAGCAGTTCTTC	TRBJ2-1	TRBD1	NA	TRBV2
CASGVGPSSYEQYF	TGTGCCAGCGGGGTGGGGCCGAGCTCCTACGAGCAGTACTTC	TRBJ2-7	NA	NA	TRBV28
CASSFQGSNYGYTF	TGTGCCAGCAGCTTCCAGGGGAGTAACTATGGCTACACCTTC	TRBJ1-2	NA	NA	TRBV7-9
CASSGDRVQMNTEAFF	TGTGCCAGCAGTGGGGACAGGGTACAAATGAACACTGAAGCTTTCTTT	TRBJ1-1	TRBD1	few	TRBV2
CASSYGQGNSPLHF	TGTGCCAGCAGTTACGGACAGGGGAACTCACCCCTCCACTTT	TRBJ1-6	TRBD1	NA	TRBV6-5
CATSRDWATGGEKLFF	TGTGCCACCAGCAGAGATTGGGCGACAGGGGGCGAAAAACTGTTTTTT	TRBJ1-4	TRBD1	NA	TRBV15
CASSLRTAGNTIYF	TGTGCCAGCAGCTTAAGGACAGCTGGAAACACCATATATTTT	TRBJ1-3	NA	once	TRBV13
CASSSTQGFGTEAFF	TGTGCCAGCAGCTCCACACAGGGATTTGGAACTGAAGCTTTCTTT	TRBJ1-1	NA	NA	TRBV7-9
CAWNPGTGNLYEQYF	TGTGCCTGGAACCCTGGGACAGGGAATCTCTACGAGCAGTACTTC	TRBJ2-7	TRBD1	NA	TRBV30
CASSQGLQETQYF	TGCGCCAGCAGCCAAGGACTCCAAGAGACCCAGTACTTC	TRBJ2-5	NA	NA	TRBV4-1
CASSSGGGQNSPLHF	TGTGCCAGCAGTTCCGGCGGGGGGCAGAATTCACCCCTCCACTTT	TRBJ1-6	NA	NA	TRBV6-5
CASSPTSGRETQYF	TGTGCCAGCAGCCCGACTAGCGGGAGAGAGACCCAGTACTTC	TRBJ2-5	TRBD2	NA	TRBV5-4
CASSLDMGGTEAFF	TGTGCCAGCAGCTTAGATATGGGGGGCACTGAAGCTTTCTTT	TRBJ1-1	NA	once	TRBV7-8
CASSFARGQGVTF	TGTGCCAGCAGTTTCGCCCGGGGACAGGGGGTCACCTTC	TRBJ1-2	TRBD1	NA	TRBV6-5
CASSYSEGSPLHF	TGTGCCAGCAGTTACTCAGAGGGCTCACCCCTCCACTTT	TRBJ1-6	NA	NA	TRBV6-2/TRBV6-3
CASSSRDTWNTEAFF	TGTGCCAGCAGCTCCCGGGACACCTGGAACACTGAAGCTTTCTTT	TRBJ1-1	NA	NA	TRBV11-1
CASSHPGGLYGYTF	TGTGCCAGCAGCCACCCGGGGGGGCTCTATGGCTACACCTTC	TRBJ1-2	NA	NA	TRBV11-2
CASSRGTGGHEQYF	TGTGCCAGTAGTAGAGGGACAGGGGGTCACGAGCAGTACTTC	TRBJ2-7	TRBD1	NA	TRBV19
CASSEAKPGTGDSYEQYF	TGCGCCAGCAGTGAGGCTAAGCCCGGGACAGGGGATTCCTACGAGCAGTACTTC	TRBJ2-7	TRBD1	once	TRBV10-1
CAWLPGAGGEKLFF	TGTGCCTGGCTACCTGGAGCGGGGGGGGAAAAACTGTTTTTT	TRBJ1-4	NA	NA	TRBV30
CSASPGGSGNTIYF	TGCAGTGCTAGTCCAGGGGGCTCTGGAAACACCATATATTTT	TRBJ1-3	TRBD1	NA	TRBV20-1
CASSAAGTGGRTYGYTF	TGTGCCAGCAGCGCGGCCGGGACAGGGGGCCGCACCTATGGCTACACCTTC	TRBJ1-2	TRBD1	NA	TRBV9
CASSSDTGELFF	TGTGCCAGCAGCTCAGACACCGGGGAGCTGTTTTTT	TRBJ2-2	NA	few	TRBV7-2
CASSLSVTDTQYF	TGTGCCAGCAGCTTGTCTGTGACAGATACGCAGTATTTT	TRBJ2-3	NA	once	TRBV7-3
CASSTTASNQPQHF	TGTGCCAGTAGTACGACAGCTAGCAATCAGCCCCAGCATTTT	TRBJ1-5	NA	NA	TRBV19
CASSQQDYEQYF	TGTGCCAGCAGCCAACAGGACTACGAGCAGTACTTC	TRBJ2-7	NA	NA	TRBV7-8